The 4 T cell receptor beta chains reported below all come from one sample, sequenced in a study of blood T cell repertoires in COVID-19. Only in-frame clones appear in the TCRdb table, and some are missing; sequencing was by immunoSEQ multiplex PCR. The sample carries 120,000 or so clones, around 79% recorded once. Sequencing was done on a sample of peripheral blood. The receptors come from a man aged 45-65 years with acute or convalescent COVID-19.

CDR3 sequence reads: CASSYATGTGNYGYTF. The CDR3 bases are TGTGCCAGCAGTTATGCAACCGGGACAGGGAACTATGGCTACACCTTC. The rearrangement links TRBV6-6 to TRBJ1-2; 9 nucleotides line up with TRBD1. This CDR3 contains 16 residues. The J segment lost 2 bases and the V segment lost 3 bases, leaving 7 bases of the junction unmatched. Germline CDR1 reads MNHNY; CDR2 reads SVGAGI (reference sequence).

The genes are TRBV27 and TRBJ1-5; no clear D. In germline, CDR1 is MNHEY, CDR2 SMNVEV (reference sequence). Trimming took off 3 bases at V and 7 bases at J, with 7 bases between the two ends. This CDR3 has 12 amino acids. For the CDR3, the DNA is TGTGCCAGCAGTTTTTCGGGACAGCCCCAGCATTTT. Translated: CASSFSGQPQHF.

This clone showed up just once. The rearrangement joins TRBV15 to TRBJ1-2, with a tentative D call TRBD1 (5 bases). The CDR3 runs 14 residues. Germline loops: CDR1 LNHNV, CDR2 YYDKDF (reference sequence). V was cut by 3 bases and J by 7 bases, with 15 bases left in between. CDR3: CATSRGPSPSGYTF. The CDR3 region has the DNA TGTGCCACCAGCAGGGGGCCAAGTCCTTCTGGCTACACCTTC.

This clone was detected a few times. The V call is TRBV29-1, the J call TRBJ2-5; D gene uncertain. This CDR3 comprises 13 residues. Germline-derived CDR1 and CDR2 are SQVTM and ANQGSEA. V lost 0 bases and J 3 bases, leaving 8 bases between the germline ends. The CDR3 DNA is TGCAGCGTTGAAGATCATGGAGAAGAGACCCAGTACTTC. Protein: CSVEDHGEETQYF.